This TCR beta chain was obtained from a study of blood T cell repertoires in COVID-19. This clone has a single count. Per the germline V gene, CDR1 is DFQATT and CDR2 is SNEGSKA (reference sequence). The CDR3 totals 11 residues. As processed by the authors: Estimated nucleated cell counts came from reference gene primer amplification. TCRdb's copy holds only in-frame clones and misses some; the assay was immunoSEQ multiplex PCR. That table is the source of V, J and clone size, and D and trimming were worked out from the DNA. This sample has 200,000 to 250,000 clones; approximately 84% occur once, and the top ten carry under 2%.

Sequencing was carried out using peripheral blood. This chain links TRBV20-1 with TRBJ1-1; 8 bases align to TRBD1. This clonotype was obtained from a woman over 75 with acute or convalescent COVID-19. The CDR3 DNA reads TGCACCAGGGGGCGCGGGACTGAAGCTTTCTTT. Residues: CTRGRGTEAFF.